The 19 T cell receptor beta chains reported below all come from one sample, sequenced in a study of cytotoxic CD8 clonotypes in ibrutinib-treated CLL. Sequencing was performed with immunoSEQ multiplex PCR; in TCRdb, only in-frame clones are kept and a portion is missing. The profile shows some 15,000 clones, around 61% of them singletons. The specimen comprised PBMCs, sampled before ibrutinib treatment. These receptors were taken from a human donor with chronic lymphocytic leukemia.

Note on this clone: Other DNA variants within this sample encode the same CDR3. The rearrangement uses TRBV6-5 and TRBJ1-1, with a possible D match to TRBD1 (6 bases). V was clipped by 6 bases and J by 4 bases, with 9 bases between them. CDR3 length equals 12 residues. Per germline, CDR1 MNHEY and CDR2 SVGAGI. CDR3 region: CASREGGTEAFF. In nucleotides, the CDR3 is TGTGCCAGCAGAGAAGGGGGCACTGAAGCTTTCTTT.

This clone appeared a single time. The chain couples TRBV29-1 to TRBJ2-5; no definite D call. This CDR3 comprises 10 residues. CDR1 and CDR2 (germline): SQVTM, ANQGSEA. With 7 bases removed from V and 4 bases from J, the gap between germline ends came to 7 bases. CDR3 bases: TGCAGCGCCGCGCGAGAGACCCAGTACTTC. This encodes CSAARETQYF.

V usage is TRBV6-6 and J usage is TRBJ2-2; D uncertain. The germline V gene encodes CDR1 MNHNY and CDR2 SVGAGI (reference sequence). Trimming took off 5 bases at V and 5 bases at J, with 15 bases between the two ends. The CDR3 is made up of 15 amino acids. CDR3 coding DNA: TGTGCCAGCAGTCCACTCATGGCGGCTACCGGGGAGCTGTTTTTT. Protein sequence: CASSPLMAATGELFF.

The chain uses TRBV19 and TRBJ2-3; 9 bases match TRBD2. CDR1 and CDR2 (germline): LNHDA, SQIVND (reference sequence). The CDR3 length is 16 residues. The V and J ends lost 2 bases and 6 bases, in that order; junction bases with no gene match: 9. DNA for the CDR3: TGTGCCAGTAGTATAACGGCGGGGGGGCGGTTGGATACGCAGTATTTT. This gives the protein CASSITAGGRLDTQYF. The full variable domain, with the rest looked up from reference TRBV19 and TRBJ2-3, is DGGITQSPKYLFRKEGQNVTLSCEQNLNHDAMYWYRQDPGQGLRLIYYSQIVNDFQKGDIAEGYSVSREKKESFPLTVTSAQKNPTAFYLCASSITAGGRLDTQYFGPGTRLTVL.

This chain uses TRBV7-2 with TRBJ1-4; 8 positions match TRBD1. Germline V gene lookup returns CDR1 SGHTA and CDR2 FQGNSA. V dropped 5 bases and J dropped 5; count of bases not matched to a gene: 4. CDR3 length: 14 residues. CDR3 DNA sequence: TGTGCCAGCAGCCTACAGGGGGTCAATGAAAAACTGTTTTTT. Protein product: CASSLQGVNEKLFF.

This chain uses TRBV5-1 with TRBJ1-1, with D tentatively TRBD1 (5 bases). V was trimmed by 0 bases and J by 6 bases, leaving 15 bases between them. The germline gives CDR1 SGHRS, CDR2 YFSETQ. The length of the CDR3 is 15 residues. DNA of the CDR3: TGCGCCAGCAGCTTGGCTGGTTTGGGGACGTCTGAAGCTTTCTTT. Residues: CASSLAGLGTSEAFF.

This clone is medium-sized (0.01 to 0.1%) in the sample. The V gene is TRBV7-2, the J gene TRBJ1-1, with D maybe TRBD1 (6 bases). The V and J ends lost 4 bases and 10 bases respectively, with 13 bases between them. Germline loops: CDR1 SGHTA, CDR2 FQGNSA. This CDR3 region has 12 residues. The CDR3 loop reads CASSYSQGGAFF. Here the CDR3 DNA reads TGTGCCAGCAGCTATTCACAGGGTGGAGCTTTCTTT.

The rearrangement links TRBV21-1 to TRBJ2-1; the table's D call of TRBD1 was not tested on the DNA. TRBV21-1 is listed as a pseudogene. The CDR3 is made up of 20 amino acids. CDR3 sequence: CASSKADQGVLPLSYNEQFF. CDR3 coding DNA: TGTGCCAGCAGCAAAGCGGACCAGGGGGTCCTTCCCCTCTCCTACAATGAGCAGTTCTTC.

The chain links TRBV15 to TRBJ1-1; D ambiguous. CDR1 LNHNV and CDR2 YYDKDF come from the germline V gene (reference sequence). The CDR3 runs to 14 residues. V shed 1 base and J shed 4 bases, with 10 bases lying between them. This chain's CDR3 is CATSRGTLTTEAFF. The CDR3 region has the DNA TGTGCCACCAGCAGAGGAACACTGACCACTGAAGCTTTCTTT. The complete variable domain, with remaining parts taken from reference TRBV15 and TRBJ1-1, reads DAMVIQNPRYQVTQFGKPVTLSCSQTLNHNVMYWYQQKSSQAPKLLFHYYDKDFNNEADTPDNFQSRRPNTSFCFLDIRSPGLGDTAMYLCATSRGTLTTEAFFGQGTRLTVV.

CDR3 residues: CASSLSRDGYYEQYF. In DNA form, the CDR3 reads TGTGCCAGCAGTTTATCGCGGGACGGGTACTACGAGCAGTACTTC. The chain links TRBV27 to TRBJ2-7; D perhaps matches TRBD2 (6 bases). The CDR3 contains 15 residues. V lost 0 bases to trimming and J lost 3 bases, with 12 bases between them. CDR1 and CDR2 (germline): MNHEY, SMNVEV (reference sequence).

This clone is judged large. Other DNA sequences in the sample encode the same CDR3. The V gene is TRBV28, the J gene TRBJ2-7; D possibly corresponds to TRBD2 (7 bases). V lost 3 bases, J lost 4 bases, and 13 bases lay in between. Germline CDR1 MDHEN, CDR2 SYDVKM. The CDR3 is made up of 14 amino acids. This CDR3 is CASSFGGGGYEQYF. Here the CDR3 DNA reads TGTGCCAGCAGTTTCGGCGGGGGCGGTTACGAGCAGTACTTC.

This clone was recorded only once. This chain uses TRBV5-1 with TRBJ2-2; tentatively, D is TRBD1 (6 bases). Trimming left V 4 bases short and J 0 bases short, with 13 bases between. Germline V gene sequence: CDR1 SGHRS, CDR2 YFSETQ. This CDR3 comprises 16 residues. CDR3 protein: CASSPKGQSNTGELFF. CDR3 DNA: TGCGCCAGCAGCCCCAAAGGACAGTCGAACACCGGGGAGCTGTTTTTT.

This rearrangement joins TRBV7-9 to TRBJ2-2; TRBD1 aligns across 7 bases. Per germline, CDR1 SEHNR and CDR2 FQNEAQ (reference sequence). CDR3 length: 18 amino acids. J was trimmed by 7 bases and V by 4 bases; bases with no gene match: 18. The CDR3 reads CASSSQKGSGQARGELFF. The CDR3 DNA follows: TGTGCCAGCAGCTCACAAAAGGGCTCCGGACAGGCCCGCGGGGAGCTGTTTTTT.

The J gene is TRBJ2-5, the V gene TRBV6-1; possibly TRBD2 for D (5 bases). In germline, CDR1 is MNHNS, CDR2 SASEGT. V was pared by 6 bases and J by 4 bases, with 12 bases between. The length of the CDR3 is 13 residues. CDR3 in amino acids: CASSSRGRETQYF. The CDR3 DNA reads as TGTGCCAGCAGCAGTCGGGGAAGAGAGACCCAGTACTTC.

This clone was seen only once. The chain is built from TRBV27 and TRBJ2-3; TRBD2 agrees at 14 bases. The germline V gene encodes CDR1 MNHEY and CDR2 SMNVEV (reference sequence). V dropped 2 bases and J dropped 4; count of bases not matched to a gene: 8. The CDR3 runs 18 residues. In DNA, the CDR3 is TGTGCCAGCAGTTTAGGGACTAGCGGGAGACGGTTCGCAGATACGCAGTATTTT. It encodes CASSLGTSGRRFADTQYF.

This rearrangement joins TRBV10-3 to TRBJ2-3; D might be TRBD2 (6 bases). This CDR3 contains 15 residues. The V gene's germline CDR1 is ENHRY and CDR2 SYGVKD. Trimming removed 0 bases at V and 2 bases at J, with 9 bases between. CDR3 residues: CAISESGLYTDTQYF. The CDR3 DNA follows: TGTGCCATCAGTGAGTCGGGACTGTACACAGATACGCAGTATTTT.

The chain is built from TRBV28 and TRBJ2-5; D perhaps matches TRBD1 (7 bases). This CDR3 region has 15 residues. Germline V gives CDR1 MDHEN, CDR2 SYDVKM. The V and J ends lost 6 bases and 10 bases respectively, with 24 bases between them. The CDR3 here is CASSPPRQGLQDQYF. CDR3 coding DNA: TGTGCCAGCAGCCCGCCGAGACAGGGACTCCAAGACCAGTACTTC.

The rearrangement uses TRBV6-1 and TRBJ1-2; D gene uncertain. V dropped 8 bases and J dropped 4 bases, with 5 bases sitting between them. The CDR3 is made up of 10 amino acids. Germline CDR1 MNHNS, CDR2 SASEGT. The CDR3: CASDLYGYTF. In DNA, the CDR3 is TGTGCCAGCGACCTCTATGGCTACACCTTC.

The rearrangement uses TRBV20-1 and TRBJ1-4; D remains ambiguous. This CDR3 is built from 10 residues. V dropped 6 bases and J dropped 3 bases, with 2 bases sitting between them. Per germline, CDR1 DFQATT and CDR2 SNEGSKA (reference sequence). CDR3 protein: CSAPNEKLFF. CDR3 sequence (DNA): TGCAGTGCCCCTAATGAAAAACTGTTTTTT.